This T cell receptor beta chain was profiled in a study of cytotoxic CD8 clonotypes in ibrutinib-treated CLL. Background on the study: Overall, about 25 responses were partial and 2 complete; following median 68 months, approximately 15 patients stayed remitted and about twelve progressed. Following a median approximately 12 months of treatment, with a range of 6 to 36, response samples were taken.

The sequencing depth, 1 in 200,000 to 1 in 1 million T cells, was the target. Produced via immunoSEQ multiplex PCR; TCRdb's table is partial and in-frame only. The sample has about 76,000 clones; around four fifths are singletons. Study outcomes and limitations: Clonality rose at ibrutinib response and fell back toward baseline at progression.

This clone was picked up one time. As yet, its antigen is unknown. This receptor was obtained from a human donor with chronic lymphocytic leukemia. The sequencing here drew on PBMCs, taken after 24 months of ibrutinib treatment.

CDR3 amino acids: CASRSGQLANVLTF. The CDR3 DNA is TGTGCCAGTAGGAGCGGTCAATTAGCCAACGTCCTGACTTTC. The chain joins TRBV19 to TRBJ2-6, with D possibly being TRBD2 (5 bases). Deletions cut 6 bases from V and 7 bases from J, with 13 bases between. CDR1 LNHDA and CDR2 SQIVND come from the germline V gene (reference sequence). The CDR3 has 14 residues.